The 29 T cell receptor beta chains given below trace back to one sample, sequenced in a study of a mutant IDH1 vaccine in newly diagnosed glioma. The table came from immunoSEQ multiplex PCR; TCRdb's copy has only in-frame clones and leaves some out. The data show roughly 30,000 clones, about 80% seen once. The sample's time point: week 5, during vaccination. Mutant IDH1 20-mer peptide, at 300 ug, made up each vaccine dose, with topical imiquimod. These receptors' targets are unknown. Sequencing was performed on PBMCs, taken from a glioma patient whose treatment included an IDH1 peptide vaccine. These receptors all stem from a man between 25 and 39 years old with glioma.

The V gene is TRBV9, the J gene TRBJ1-2; D gene uncertain. The length of the CDR3 is 14 residues. Germline-derived CDR1 and CDR2 are SGDLS and YYNGEE. The germline V and J ends were trimmed by 3 bases and 1 base, with 10 bases remaining between them. The CDR3 DNA sequence: TGTGCCAGCAGCGAGGGAGTCCTTAACTATGGCTACACCTTC. Translating it yields CASSEGVLNYGYTF. Full variable domain (remainder filled in from reference TRBV9 and TRBJ1-2): DSGVTQTPKHLITATGQRVTLRCSPRSGDLSVYWYQQSLDQGLQFLIQYYNGEERAKGNILERFSAQQFPDLHSELNLSSLELGDSALYFCASSEGVLNYGYTFGSGTRLTVV.

The chain joins TRBV6-1 to TRBJ1-5; D is ambiguous. The CDR3 sequence is 12 residues long. Trimming left V 6 bases short and J 3 bases short, with 6 bases between. Per the germline V gene, CDR1 is MNHNS and CDR2 is SASEGT. The CDR3 here is CASRVNNQPQHF. The CDR3 DNA sequence: TGTGCCAGCAGGGTTAACAATCAGCCCCAGCATTTT.

The gene calls are TRBV10-3 and TRBJ2-1; 12 nucleotides align to TRBD2. With 2 bases clipped from V and 7 bases from J, the junction kept 3 bases outside the gene matches. This CDR3 spans 15 amino acids. From germline, CDR1 is ENHRY and CDR2 SYGVKD. The CDR3 region is CAISEASGGGNEQFF. The DNA for the CDR3 is TGTGCCATCAGTGAGGCTAGCGGGGGGGGAAATGAGCAGTTCTTC.

The V gene is TRBV30, the J gene TRBJ1-5, with D perhaps matching TRBD1 (5 bases). CDR3 length: 13 amino acids. Germline values: CDR1 GTSNPN, CDR2 SVGIG (reference sequence). V lost 3 bases and J 4 bases, leaving 10 bases between the germline ends. CDR3 nucleotides: TGTGCCTGGAGATCGGGGGTAAATCAGCCCCAGCATTTT. Protein: CAWRSGVNQPQHF.

The V call is TRBV30, the J call TRBJ1-2; D not certain. V dropped 4 bases and J dropped 6 bases, with 15 bases sitting between them. The CDR3 is 13 residues long. The V gene's germline CDR1 is GTSNPN and CDR2 SVGIG (reference sequence). In nucleotides, the CDR3 is TGTGCCTGGATTGAGGCCCCAGAGGATGGCTACACCTTC. Its protein product is CAWIEAPEDGYTF.

The CDR3 loop is CASSFAGTSGSTRVYEQFF. The CDR3, as DNA: TGTGCCAGCAGCTTCGCCGGGACTAGCGGGAGCACGCGTGTGTATGAGCAGTTCTTC. The genes are TRBV11-3 and TRBJ2-1; 14 bases fit TRBD2. The trim removed 3 bases at V and 8 bases at J, leaving 15 bases unmatched. This CDR3 has 19 residues. The germline gives CDR1 SGHNT, CDR2 YENEEA.

This sequence joins TRBV5-1 and TRBJ2-1; D gene ambiguous. The CDR3 loop spans 13 amino acids. V lost 1 base and J lost 5, with 7 bases in between. Germline V CDR1 and CDR2: SGHRS, YFSETQ. CDR3 region: CASSLLQNNEQFF. In nucleotides, the CDR3 is TGCGCCAGCAGCTTGCTACAGAACAATGAGCAGTTCTTC. The entire variable domain, with the rest obtained from reference TRBV5-1 and TRBJ2-1, is as follows: KAGVTQTPRYLIKTRGQQVTLSCSPISGHRSVSWYQQTPGQGLQFLFEYFSETQRNKGNFPGRFSGRQFSNSRSEMNVSTLELGDSALYLCASSLLQNNEQFFGPGTRLTVL.

The chain combines TRBV29-1 with TRBJ1-1, with D perhaps matching TRBD1 (5 bases). CDR1 SQVTM and CDR2 ANQGSEA come from the germline V gene. Deletions cut 7 bases from V and 6 bases from J, with 18 bases between. The CDR3 spans 13 residues. The chain's CDR3 is CSGGDRETSEAFF. The CDR3 DNA is TGCAGCGGGGGGGACCGGGAGACCTCTGAAGCTTTCTTT.

This clone was detected only a few times. The chain joins TRBV6-5 to TRBJ1-5; TRBD1 matches at 9 bases. Germline values: CDR1 MNHEY, CDR2 SVGAGI. This CDR3 comprises 15 residues. V was clipped by 4 bases and J by 5 bases; unmatched bases: 6. The CDR3 nucleotides are TGTGCCAGCAGTTCCCCCCGGGACAGGGATCAGCCCCAGCATTTT. This sequence encodes CASSSPRDRDQPQHF.

J is TRBJ1-2 and V is TRBV5-6; no clear D gene. Between the trimmed V and J ends, which lost 0 bases and 5 bases, there was a span of 8 bases. The germline gives CDR1 SGHDT, CDR2 YYEEEE. This CDR3 contains 13 residues. Here the CDR3 DNA reads TGTGCCAGCAGCTTGGCTGGGTCGTATGGCTACACCTTC. This translates into CASSLAGSYGYTF.

J is TRBJ2-1 and V is TRBV18; D unresolved. V was clipped by 0 bases and J by 0 bases, with 12 bases between them. The CDR3 contains 17 residues. Germline loops: CDR1 KGHSH, CDR2 LQKENI. In DNA, the CDR3 is TGTGCCAGCTCACCACCGACCGGGCAAAGCTCCTACAATGAGCAGTTCTTC. Translating it yields CASSPPTGQSSYNEQFF.

The genes are TRBV9 and TRBJ2-2; TRBD1 matches 8 bases. With V trimmed by 0 bases and J by 8 bases, 9 bases remained unmatched. The CDR3 extends over 16 amino acids. Germline CDR1 and CDR2: SGDLS and YYNGEE. CDR3 sequence reads: CASSVGTTGALGELFF. The CDR3 DNA is TGTGCCAGCAGCGTAGGGACGACAGGGGCCTTGGGGGAGCTGTTTTTT.

The CDR3 protein is CAWVYSGANVLTF. CDR3 DNA sequence: TGTGCCTGGGTGTACTCTGGGGCCAACGTCCTGACTTTC. The J gene is TRBJ2-6, the V gene TRBV30; D is unclear. The CDR3 length is 13 residues. CDR1 GTSNPN and CDR2 SVGIG come from the germline V gene (reference sequence). The V end lost 5 bases, the J end lost 0 bases, and 5 bases lay between the germline ends.

This rearrangement joins TRBV5-6 to TRBJ1-2; D is possibly TRBD1 (5 bases). The length of the CDR3 is 12 residues. CDR1 and CDR2 from the germline V gene are SGHDT and YYEEEE. Trimming removed 0 bases at V and 5 bases at J, with 5 bases between. The CDR3 coding sequence is TGTGCCAGCAGCTTGGCAGGGTATGGCTACACCTTC. It specifies CASSLAGYGYTF.

The V and J genes are TRBV19 and TRBJ1-5; unclear D gene. There are 12 residues in the CDR3. Trimming stripped 6 bases from V and 6 bases from J, with 9 bases between. Germline V CDR1 and CDR2: LNHDA, SQIVND (reference sequence). The CDR3 spells CASRPPGQPQHF. The CDR3 region has the DNA TGTGCCAGTAGACCCCCCGGTCAGCCCCAGCATTTT. Combining the CDR3 with reference TRBV19 and TRBJ1-5 gives the whole variable domain DGGITQSPKYLFRKEGQNVTLSCEQNLNHDAMYWYRQDPGQGLRLIYYSQIVNDFQKGDIAEGYSVSREKKESFPLTVTSAQKNPTAFYLCASRPPGQPQHFGDGTRLSIL.

The chain links TRBV6-5 to TRBJ2-7, with D tentatively TRBD1 (6 bases). The CDR3 runs to 14 residues. V lost 6 bases, J lost 2 bases, and 14 bases lay in between. Germline CDR1 and CDR2: MNHEY and SVGAGI. CDR3 nucleotides: TGTGCCAGCAGGGTACGGGACAATCCCTACGAGCAGTACTTC. It translates to CASRVRDNPYEQYF.

This clone was observed a single time. V and J are TRBV7-8 and TRBJ1-2; D remains ambiguous. The CDR3 consists of 17 residues. V lost 1 base to trimming and J lost 2 bases, with 17 bases between them. The germline V gene has CDR1 SGHVS and CDR2 FQNEAQ. The CDR3 sequence is CASSLGSSDPRNYGYTF. CDR3 bases: TGTGCCAGCAGCTTAGGTTCGTCGGACCCGCGGAACTATGGCTACACCTTC.

This chain joins TRBV15 and TRBJ1-5, with a possible D match to TRBD1 (5 bases). Germline CDR1 and CDR2: LNHNV and YYDKDF (reference sequence). This CDR3 has 15 amino acids. V was cut by 1 base and J by 6 bases, with 13 bases left in between. The CDR3 loop reads CATSRAQGVGQPQHF. The CDR3 bases are TGTGCCACCAGCAGAGCCCAGGGAGTTGGTCAGCCCCAGCATTTT.

This clone was detected only once. V gene TRBV10-3 combines with J gene TRBJ1-6; D not certain. V lost 3 bases to trimming and J lost 5 bases, with 23 bases between them. The CDR3 has 19 residues. Germline V gene data show CDR1 as ENHRY and CDR2 as SYGVKD. This chain's CDR3 is CAISDQPAGEPKDNSPLHF. CDR3 sequence (DNA): TGTGCCATCAGTGACCAGCCAGCCGGAGAACCGAAGGATAATTCACCCCTCCACTTT.

This sequence joins TRBV13 and TRBJ2-7; 15 positions agree with TRBD2. V was clipped by 1 base and J by 4 bases; unmatched bases: 5. In germline, CDR1 is PRHDT, CDR2 FYEKMQ (reference sequence). CDR3 length: 17 residues. The CDR3 sequence: CASSLVGGTSGRYEQYF. The CDR3 region has the DNA TGTGCCAGCAGCTTAGTAGGAGGGACTAGCGGGAGGTACGAGCAGTACTTC.

The CDR3 DNA follows: TGTGCCAGCAGCTTGGTAGGGTACCGCTCTGGGGCCAACGTCCTGACTTTC. Translating it yields CASSLVGYRSGANVLTF. The V and J genes are TRBV5-6 and TRBJ2-6, with unresolved D. Germline V lookup: CDR1 SGHDT, CDR2 YYEEEE. The length of the CDR3 is 17 residues. Trimming cost V 0 bases and J 0 bases, with 10 bases left between them.

The chain employs TRBV9 and TRBJ2-7, with unresolved D. The V end lost 0 bases, the J end lost 3 bases, and 4 bases lay between the germline ends. This CDR3 is 12 amino acids long. Germline CDR1 and CDR2: SGDLS and YYNGEE. The CDR3: CASSVDGYEQYF. The CDR3, as DNA: TGTGCCAGCAGCGTAGATGGCTACGAGCAGTACTTC.

The V gene is TRBV2, the J gene TRBJ2-3, with D hard to call. V lost 5 bases and J lost 9, with 9 bases in between. Germline-derived CDR1 and CDR2 are SNHLY and FYNNEI. CDR3 length: 11 amino acids. CDR3 protein: CASSQRVTQYF. The CDR3 nucleotides are TGTGCCAGCAGTCAGCGCGTAACGCAGTATTTT.

This clone has just one count. The V gene is TRBV6-6, the J gene TRBJ2-1; perhaps TRBD2 as D (6 bases). Between the trimmed V and J ends, which lost 4 bases and 7 bases, there was a span of 17 bases. Per the germline V gene, CDR1 is MNHNY and CDR2 is SVGAGI (reference sequence). The CDR3 totals 15 residues. CDR3 nucleotides: TGTGCCAGCAGTTCCTTAGCGGACCCGGGGAATGAGCAGTTCTTC. It yields the protein CASSSLADPGNEQFF.

This chain uses TRBV30 with TRBJ2-3, with 9 positions matching TRBD2. With 0 bases clipped from V and 6 bases from J, the junction kept 4 bases outside the gene matches. Germline CDR1 and CDR2: GTSNPN and SVGIG (reference sequence). The CDR3 covers 14 residues. The CDR3 DNA reads TGTGCCTGGAGTGTTAGCGGGGGAATTGATACGCAGTATTTT. Protein sequence: CAWSVSGGIDTQYF.

The chain joins TRBV18 to TRBJ2-1; D is unclear. The CDR3 spans 14 residues. Germline CDR1 reads KGHSH; CDR2 reads LQKENI. V lost 4 bases to trimming and J lost 0 bases, with 7 bases between them. In nucleotides, the CDR3 is TGTGCCAGCTCACGGGATTACTCCTACAATGAGCAGTTCTTC. Encoded protein: CASSRDYSYNEQFF.

The J gene is TRBJ2-4, the V gene TRBV30, with TRBD1 as a possible D gene (5 bases). The CDR3 consists of 16 residues. Looked up from germline, CDR1 is GTSNPN and CDR2 is SVGIG (reference sequence). V lost 4 bases and J lost 1, with 17 bases in between. CDR3 sequence reads: CAWTWGSLNAKNIQYF. The CDR3 nucleotides read TGTGCCTGGACGTGGGGCAGCCTAAACGCCAAAAACATTCAGTACTTC.

This chain connects TRBV5-6 to TRBJ1-5; 9 bases line up with TRBD1. CDR1 is SGHDT and CDR2 is YYEEEE in the germline V gene. V shed 0 bases, J shed 7 bases, and the junction held 2 bases outside the gene matches. This CDR3 is 14 amino acids long. The CDR3 loop reads CASSLGTGEQPQHF. CDR3 nucleotides: TGTGCCAGCAGCTTGGGGACAGGGGAACAGCCCCAGCATTTT.

The chain couples TRBV30 to TRBJ1-4, with D unresolved. The CDR3 is made up of 14 amino acids. CDR1 and CDR2 (germline): GTSNPN, SVGIG (reference sequence). V lost 2 bases to trimming and J lost 0 bases, with 7 bases between them. This CDR3 reads CAWSPVATNEKLFF. The CDR3 DNA sequence: TGTGCCTGGAGTCCGGTCGCAACTAATGAAAAACTGTTTTTT.